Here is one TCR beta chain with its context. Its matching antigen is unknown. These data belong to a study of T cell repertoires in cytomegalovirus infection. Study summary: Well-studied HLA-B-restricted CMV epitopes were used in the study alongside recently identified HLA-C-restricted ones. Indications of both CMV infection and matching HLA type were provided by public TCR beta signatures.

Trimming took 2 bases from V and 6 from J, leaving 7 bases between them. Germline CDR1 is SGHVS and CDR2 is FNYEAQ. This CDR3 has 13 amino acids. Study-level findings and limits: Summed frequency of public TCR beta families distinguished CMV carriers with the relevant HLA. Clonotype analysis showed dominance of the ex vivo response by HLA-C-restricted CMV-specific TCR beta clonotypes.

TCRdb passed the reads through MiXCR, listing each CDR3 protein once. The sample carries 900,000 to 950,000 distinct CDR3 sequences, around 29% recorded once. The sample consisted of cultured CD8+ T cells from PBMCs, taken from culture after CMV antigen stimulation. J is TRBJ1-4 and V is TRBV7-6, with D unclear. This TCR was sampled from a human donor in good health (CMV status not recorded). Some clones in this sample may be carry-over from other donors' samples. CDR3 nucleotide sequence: TGTGCCAGCAGCTTACCGTCAGATGAAAAACTGTTTTTT. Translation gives CASSLPSDEKLFF.